This T cell receptor (beta chain) was recorded in a study of vaccination effects on CD4 cells after COVID-19. With regard to this clone: Its target is not known.

ViraFEST assay sequencing came after antigen-specific CD4+ T cells were expanded with viral peptide pools. CD4+ T cell isolation took place after more than eight days of culture. The person had PCR-confirmed SARS-CoV-2 infection between March and December 2020. V lost 1 base and J lost 9, with 19 bases in between. Germline values: CDR1 MGHRA, CDR2 YSYEKL. The CDR3 has 16 residues. Sequencing used immunoSEQ multiplex PCR; TCRdb keeps in-frame clones, though not all of them. The table shows about 37,000 clones, with approximately 70% occurring only once. The sample in question was CD4+ T cells from PBMCs cultured with a peptide pool, obtained before COVID-19 vaccination. The source is a human donor who had a prior SARS-CoV-2 infection. This rearrangement joins TRBV4-1 to TRBJ2-1, with D perhaps matching TRBD1 or TRBD2 (6 bases each). CDR3 nucleotides: TGCGCCAGCAGCCAAGGGAGGGGGGCTAGTCGCGGTGAGCAGTTCTTC. Protein sequence: CASSQGRGASRGEQFF.